The following is a TCR beta chain sequence with its context. Clones were read by immunoSEQ multiplex PCR, and TCRdb kept only the in-frame ones, dropping some. The table has more than 250,000 clones, around 85% seen once. The study assigned cohorts using participant-reported clinical history. The study counted Cohort 3 donors as recovered given two negative PCRs, clearance, or symptom resolution. This sample was taken from a study of blood T cell repertoires in COVID-19. About the research overall: Sites across the United States, Italy and Spain contributed samples from acute and convalescent COVID-19.

Germline assignment: CDR1 MDHEN and CDR2 SYDVKM. Trimming stripped 5 bases from V and 1 base from J, with 7 bases between. This CDR3 contains 13 residues. The specimen was PBMCs or T cells enriched from blood (not recorded which). This TCR derives from a middle-aged woman who had recovered from COVID-19. The V gene is TRBV28, the J gene TRBJ2-3; D unclear. The CDR3 reads CASSLAGTDTQYF. CDR3 sequence (DNA): TGTGCCAGCAGTCTGGCAGGCACAGATACGCAGTATTTT.